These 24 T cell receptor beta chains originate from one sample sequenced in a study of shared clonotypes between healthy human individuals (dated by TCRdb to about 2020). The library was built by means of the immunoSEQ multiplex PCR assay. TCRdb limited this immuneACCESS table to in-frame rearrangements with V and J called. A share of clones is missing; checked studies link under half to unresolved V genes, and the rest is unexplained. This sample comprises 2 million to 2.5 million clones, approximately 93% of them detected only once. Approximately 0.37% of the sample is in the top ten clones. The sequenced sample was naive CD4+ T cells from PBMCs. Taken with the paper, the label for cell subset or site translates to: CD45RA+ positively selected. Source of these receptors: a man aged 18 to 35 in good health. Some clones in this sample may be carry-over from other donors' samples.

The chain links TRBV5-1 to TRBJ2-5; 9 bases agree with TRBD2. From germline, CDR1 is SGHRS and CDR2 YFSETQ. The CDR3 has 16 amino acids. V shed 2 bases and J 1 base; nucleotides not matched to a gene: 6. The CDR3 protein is CASSFLAGVGQETQYF. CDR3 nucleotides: TGCGCCAGCAGCTTTTTAGCGGGAGTAGGCCAAGAGACCCAGTACTTC.

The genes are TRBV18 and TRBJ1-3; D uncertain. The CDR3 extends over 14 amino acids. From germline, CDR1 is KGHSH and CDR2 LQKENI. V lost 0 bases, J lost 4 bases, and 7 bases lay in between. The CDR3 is CASSPPGRGNTIYF. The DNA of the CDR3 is TGTGCCAGCTCACCACCGGGAAGGGGAAACACCATATATTTT.

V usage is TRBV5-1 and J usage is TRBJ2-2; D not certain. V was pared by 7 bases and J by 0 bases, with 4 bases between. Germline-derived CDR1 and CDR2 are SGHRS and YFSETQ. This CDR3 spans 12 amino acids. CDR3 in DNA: TGCGCCAGCGCCGCGAACACCGGGGAGCTGTTTTTT. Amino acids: CASAANTGELFF.

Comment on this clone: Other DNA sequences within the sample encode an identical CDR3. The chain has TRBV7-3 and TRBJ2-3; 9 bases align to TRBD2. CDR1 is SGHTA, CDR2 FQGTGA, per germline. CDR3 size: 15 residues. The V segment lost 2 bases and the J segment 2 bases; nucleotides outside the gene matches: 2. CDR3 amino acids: CASSLAGGPTDTQYF. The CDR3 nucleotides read TGTGCCAGCAGCTTAGCGGGAGGGCCCACAGATACGCAGTATTTT.

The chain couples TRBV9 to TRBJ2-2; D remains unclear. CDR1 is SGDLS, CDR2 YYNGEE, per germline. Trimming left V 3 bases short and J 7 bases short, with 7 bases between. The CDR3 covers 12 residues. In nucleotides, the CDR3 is TGTGCCAGCAGCGCAAGGTACGGGGAGCTGTTTTTT. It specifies CASSARYGELFF.

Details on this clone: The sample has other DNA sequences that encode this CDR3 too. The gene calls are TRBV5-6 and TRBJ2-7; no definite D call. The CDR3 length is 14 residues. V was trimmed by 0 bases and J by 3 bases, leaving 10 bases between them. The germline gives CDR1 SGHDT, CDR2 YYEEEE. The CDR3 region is CASSLGLPNYEQYF. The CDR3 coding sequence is TGTGCCAGCAGCTTGGGACTGCCAAACTACGAGCAGTACTTC.

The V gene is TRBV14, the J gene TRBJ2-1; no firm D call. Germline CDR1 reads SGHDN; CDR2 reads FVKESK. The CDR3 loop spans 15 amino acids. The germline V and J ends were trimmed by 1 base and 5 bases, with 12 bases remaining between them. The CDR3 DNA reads TGTGCCAGCAGCCAAGGGTCCCCGGCGAACAATGAGCAGTTCTTC. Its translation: CASSQGSPANNEQFF.

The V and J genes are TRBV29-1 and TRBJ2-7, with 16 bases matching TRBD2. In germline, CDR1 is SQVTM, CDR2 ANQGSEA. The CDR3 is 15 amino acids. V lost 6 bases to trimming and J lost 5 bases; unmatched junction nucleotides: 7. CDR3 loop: CSVAGLAGGPHEQYF. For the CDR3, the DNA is TGCAGCGTCGCGGGACTAGCGGGAGGGCCCCACGAGCAGTACTTC.

CDR3 amino acids: CASSLDPTYQETQYF. The DNA for the CDR3 is TGTGCCAGCAGCTTAGACCCCACCTACCAAGAGACCCAGTACTTC. The V call is TRBV11-2, the J call TRBJ2-5, with unresolved D. The CDR3 covers 15 residues. CDR1 and CDR2 (germline): SGHAT, FQNNGV. The germline V and J ends were trimmed by 0 bases and 0 bases, with 8 bases remaining between them.

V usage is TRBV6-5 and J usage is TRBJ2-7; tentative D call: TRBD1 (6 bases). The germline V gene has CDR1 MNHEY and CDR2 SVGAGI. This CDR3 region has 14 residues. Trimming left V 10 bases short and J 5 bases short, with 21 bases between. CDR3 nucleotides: TGTGCCACCTATGGGGACAATAATAACAACGAGCAGTACTTC. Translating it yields CATYGDNNNNEQYF.

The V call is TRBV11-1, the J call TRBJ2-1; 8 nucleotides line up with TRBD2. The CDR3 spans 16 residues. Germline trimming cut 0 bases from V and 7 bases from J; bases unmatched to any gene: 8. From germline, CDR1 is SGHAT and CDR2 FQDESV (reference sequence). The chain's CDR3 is CASSLATGLGQNEQFF. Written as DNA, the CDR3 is TGTGCCAGCAGCTTAGCGACGGGACTAGGGCAAAATGAGCAGTTCTTC.

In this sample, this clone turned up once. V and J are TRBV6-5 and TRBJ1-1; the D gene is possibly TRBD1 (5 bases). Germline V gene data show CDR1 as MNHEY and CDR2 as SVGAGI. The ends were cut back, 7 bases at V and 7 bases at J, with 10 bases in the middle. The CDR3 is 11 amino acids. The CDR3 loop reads CASKKQVEAFF. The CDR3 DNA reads TGTGCCAGCAAGAAACAGGTTGAAGCTTTCTTT.

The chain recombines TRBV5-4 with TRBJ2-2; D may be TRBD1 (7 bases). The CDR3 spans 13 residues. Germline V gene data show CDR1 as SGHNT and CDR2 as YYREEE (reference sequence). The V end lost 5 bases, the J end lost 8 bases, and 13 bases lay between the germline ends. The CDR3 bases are TGTGCCAGCAGACGGGGGACAGCTGGGGAGCTGTTTTTT. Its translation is CASRRGTAGELFF.

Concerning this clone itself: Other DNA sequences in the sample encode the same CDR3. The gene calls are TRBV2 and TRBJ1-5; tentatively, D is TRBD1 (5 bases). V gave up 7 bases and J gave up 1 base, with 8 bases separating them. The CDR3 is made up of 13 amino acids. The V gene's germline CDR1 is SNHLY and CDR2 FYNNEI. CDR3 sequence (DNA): TGTGCCAGCATGGGGGACAGCAATCAGCCCCAGCATTTT. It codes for CASMGDSNQPQHF.

CDR3 in DNA: TGTGCCAGCAGCTTAGCTCGGACTAGCATCGACAATGAGCAGTTCTTC. Amino acid sequence: CASSLARTSIDNEQFF. The chain has TRBV7-2 and TRBJ2-1; TRBD2 agrees at 8 bases. V dropped 0 bases and J dropped 5; count of bases not matched to a gene: 6. Germline V CDR1 and CDR2: SGHTA, FQGNSA. This CDR3 spans 16 amino acids. Variable domain in full (rest from reference TRBV7-2 and TRBJ2-1): GAGVSQSPSNKVTEKGKDVELRCDPISGHTALYWYRQSLGQGLEFLIYFQGNSAPDKSGLPSDRFSAERTGGSVSTLTIQRTQQEDSAVYLCASSLARTSIDNEQFFGPGTRLTVL.

The CDR3 here is CASGEGTSTGELFF. As DNA, the CDR3 is TGTGCCAGCGGAGAAGGAACGAGCACCGGGGAGCTGTTTTTT. This sequence joins TRBV6-5 and TRBJ2-2; D not resolved. This CDR3 contains 14 residues. Deletions cut 8 bases from V and 4 bases from J, with 14 bases between. Germline CDR1 and CDR2: MNHEY and SVGAGI.

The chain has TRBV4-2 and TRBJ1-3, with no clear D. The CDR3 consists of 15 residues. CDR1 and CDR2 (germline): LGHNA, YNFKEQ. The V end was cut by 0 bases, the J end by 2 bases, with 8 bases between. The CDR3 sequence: CASSQERAAGNTIYF. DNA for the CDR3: TGTGCCAGCAGCCAAGAAAGGGCAGCTGGAAACACCATATATTTT.

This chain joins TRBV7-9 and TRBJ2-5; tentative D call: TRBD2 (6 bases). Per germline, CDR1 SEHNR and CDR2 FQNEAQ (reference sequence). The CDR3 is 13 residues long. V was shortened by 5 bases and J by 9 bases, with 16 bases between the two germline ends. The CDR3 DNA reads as TGTGCCAGCAGCCGTCAGCATCGGAGGGCCCAGTACTTC. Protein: CASSRQHRRAQYF.

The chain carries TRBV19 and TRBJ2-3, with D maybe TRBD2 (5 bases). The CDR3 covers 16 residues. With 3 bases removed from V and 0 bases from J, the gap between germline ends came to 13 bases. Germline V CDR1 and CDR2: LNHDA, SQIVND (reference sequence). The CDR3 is CASSIGLLSSTDTQYF. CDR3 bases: TGTGCCAGTAGTATCGGACTTCTTTCTAGCACAGATACGCAGTATTTT.

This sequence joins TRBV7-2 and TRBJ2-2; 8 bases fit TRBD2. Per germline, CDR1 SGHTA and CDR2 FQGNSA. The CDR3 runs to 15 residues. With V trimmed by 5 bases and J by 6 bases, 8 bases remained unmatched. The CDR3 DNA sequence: TGTGCCAGCAGCCTACAAGCGGGAGTGGCCGGGGAGCTGTTTTTT. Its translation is CASSLQAGVAGELFF.

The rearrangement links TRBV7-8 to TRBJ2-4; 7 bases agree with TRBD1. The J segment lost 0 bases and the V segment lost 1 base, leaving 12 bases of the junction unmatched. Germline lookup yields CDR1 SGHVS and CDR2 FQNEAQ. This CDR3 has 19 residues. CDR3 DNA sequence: TGTGCCAGCAGCTTAGGAATCGCGACAGGGTCACGAGCCAAAAACATTCAGTACTTC. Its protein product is CASSLGIATGSRAKNIQYF. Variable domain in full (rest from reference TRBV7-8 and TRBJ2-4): GAGVSQSPRYKVAKRGQDVALRCDPISGHVSLFWYQQALGQGPEFLTYFQNEAQLDKSGLPSDRFFAERPEGSVSTLKIQRTQQEDSAVYLCASSLGIATGSRAKNIQYFGAGTRLSVL.

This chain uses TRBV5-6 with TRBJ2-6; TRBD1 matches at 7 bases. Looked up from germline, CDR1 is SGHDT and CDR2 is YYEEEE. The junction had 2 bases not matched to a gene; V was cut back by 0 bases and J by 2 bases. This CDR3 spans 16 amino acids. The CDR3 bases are TGTGCCAGCAGCTTGGAAGGGGGCGCTGGGGCCAACGTCCTGACTTTC. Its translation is CASSLEGGAGANVLTF.

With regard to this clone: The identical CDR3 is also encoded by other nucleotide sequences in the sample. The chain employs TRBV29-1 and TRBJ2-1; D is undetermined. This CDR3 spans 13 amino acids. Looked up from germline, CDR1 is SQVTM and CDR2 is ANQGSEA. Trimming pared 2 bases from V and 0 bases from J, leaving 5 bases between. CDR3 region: CSVEPSSYNEQFF. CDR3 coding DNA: TGCAGCGTTGAACCCAGCTCCTACAATGAGCAGTTCTTC.

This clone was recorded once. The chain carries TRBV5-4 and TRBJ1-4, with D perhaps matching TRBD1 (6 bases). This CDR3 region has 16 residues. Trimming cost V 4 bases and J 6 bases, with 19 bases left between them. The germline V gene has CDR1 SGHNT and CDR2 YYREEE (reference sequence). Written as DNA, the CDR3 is TGTGCCAGCAGCATTACGAAGGGGGGGCTAGATGAAAAACTGTTTTTT. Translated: CASSITKGGLDEKLFF.